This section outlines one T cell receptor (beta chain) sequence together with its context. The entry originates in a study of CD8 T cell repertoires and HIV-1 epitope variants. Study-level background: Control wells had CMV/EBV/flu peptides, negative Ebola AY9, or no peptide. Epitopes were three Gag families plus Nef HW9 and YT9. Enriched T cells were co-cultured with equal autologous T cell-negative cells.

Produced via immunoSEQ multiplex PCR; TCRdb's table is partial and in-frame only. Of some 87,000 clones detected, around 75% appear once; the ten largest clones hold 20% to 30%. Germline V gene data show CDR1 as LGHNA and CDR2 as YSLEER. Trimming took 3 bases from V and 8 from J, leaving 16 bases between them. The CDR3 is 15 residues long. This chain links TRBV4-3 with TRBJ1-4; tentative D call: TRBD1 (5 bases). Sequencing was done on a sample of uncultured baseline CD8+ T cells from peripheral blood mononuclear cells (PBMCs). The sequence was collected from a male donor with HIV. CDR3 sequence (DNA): TGCGCCAGCAGCCACGGGGGAGGGTCTGGGGAAAAACTGTTTTTT. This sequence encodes CASSHGGGSGEKLFF.